This T cell receptor (beta chain) derives from a study of T-cell memory formation after mild COVID-19. TCRdb reprocessed the 5' RACE reads via MiXCR and lists one record per CDR3 protein. The table shows fewer than 60,000 distinct CDR3 sequences, with 25% to 35% occurring only once. This clonotype was counted between two and nine times. Looked up from germline, CDR1 is MNHEY and CDR2 is SVGEGT. The CDR3 is 13 residues long. Deletions cut 5 bases from V and 3 bases from J, with 11 bases between. This rearrangement joins TRBV6-2 or TRBV6-3 to TRBJ2-7; perhaps TRBD1 as D (5 bases). The sample comprised PBMCs or a T cell subset sorted from them (not recorded which). The receptor was isolated from a man between 18 and 35 years old who had mild COVID-19 (a few samples of this study predate the infection). Cell type and time point are not known. Here the CDR3 DNA reads TGTGCCAGCAGTAAGGACAAGGTCTACGAGCAGTACTTC. It encodes CASSKDKVYEQYF.